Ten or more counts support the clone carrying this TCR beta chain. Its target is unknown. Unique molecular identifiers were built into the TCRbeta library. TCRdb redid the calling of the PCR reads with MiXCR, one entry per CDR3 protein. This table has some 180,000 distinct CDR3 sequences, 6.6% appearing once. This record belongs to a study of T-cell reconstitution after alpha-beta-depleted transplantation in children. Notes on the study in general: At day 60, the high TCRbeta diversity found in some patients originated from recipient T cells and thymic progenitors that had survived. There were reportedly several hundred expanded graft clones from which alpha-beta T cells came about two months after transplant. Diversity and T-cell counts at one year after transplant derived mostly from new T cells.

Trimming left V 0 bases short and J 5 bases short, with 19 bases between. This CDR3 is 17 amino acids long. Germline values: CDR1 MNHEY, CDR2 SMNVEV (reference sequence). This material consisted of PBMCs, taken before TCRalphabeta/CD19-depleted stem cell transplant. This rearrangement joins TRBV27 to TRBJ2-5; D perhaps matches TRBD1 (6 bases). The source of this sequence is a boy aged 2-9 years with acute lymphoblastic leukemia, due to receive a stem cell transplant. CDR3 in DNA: TGTGCCAGCAGTTTATCCCCGGCAGGGGCCCTGGGGGAGACCCAGTACTTC. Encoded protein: CASSLSPAGALGETQYF.